The next 27 T cell receptor beta chains were all read from a single sample in a study of OX40 agonist ivuxolimab in advanced cancers. The assay was immunoSEQ multiplex PCR, and TCRdb's table has in-frame clones only and misses some. Altogether tens of thousands of clones are present, 80% to 85% being singletons, with the ten largest covering 5.5% to 8%. Here the sequenced sample was CD4+ or CD8+ T cells sorted from blood, taken in a trial of the OX40 agonist ivuxolimab. These receptors were collected from an adult with an advanced solid tumor such as melanoma, head and neck, liver or kidney cancer.

V is TRBV7-9 and J is TRBJ1-1; TRBD1 matches 10 bases. The CDR3 loop spans 16 amino acids. The ends lost 0 bases at V and 1 base at J; junction bases unmatched: 2. Germline CDR1 and CDR2: SEHNR and FQNEAQ (reference sequence). The DNA for the CDR3 is TGTGCCAGCAGCTTAGCCGGGACAGGGGCGAACACTGAAGCTTTCTTT. As protein: CASSLAGTGANTEAFF.

In this sample, this clone turned up many times. The rearrangement uses TRBV27 and TRBJ2-7, with unresolved D. CDR3 length equals 13 residues. Germline CDR1 and CDR2: MNHEY and SMNVEV (reference sequence). Deletions cut 1 base from V and 3 bases from J, with 7 bases between. The CDR3 loop is CASSLYSGYEQYF. Here the CDR3 DNA reads TGTGCCAGCAGTTTATATTCCGGCTACGAGCAGTACTTC.

The chain is built from TRBV18 and TRBJ2-3; the match to TRBD2 covers 14 bases. The CDR3 has 18 amino acids. The germline gives CDR1 KGHSH, CDR2 LQKENI. V shed 4 bases, J shed 1 base, and the junction held 7 bases outside the gene matches. The CDR3 region has the DNA TGTGCCAGCTCACAAGCCCCGGGACTAGCGGGGGGCACAGATACGCAGTATTTT. Translated: CASSQAPGLAGGTDTQYF.

The rearrangement links TRBV4-1 to TRBJ2-7, with 8 bases matching TRBD2. The CDR3 runs to 18 residues. Trimming at V came to 2 bases and at J to 0 bases, leaving 12 bases not matched to a gene. Germline V lookup: CDR1 MGHRA, CDR2 YSYEKL. This chain's CDR3 is CASSQFRSAGGSSYEQYF. CDR3 coding DNA: TGCGCCAGCAGCCAATTTAGAAGCGCGGGAGGTAGCTCCTACGAGCAGTACTTC.

J is TRBJ2-1 and V is TRBV27; D not certain. Looked up from germline, CDR1 is MNHEY and CDR2 is SMNVEV (reference sequence). This CDR3 is built from 15 residues. V was shortened by 0 bases and J by 0 bases, with 6 bases between the two germline ends. The CDR3 is CASSLSASSYNEQFF. The DNA of the CDR3 is TGTGCCAGCAGTTTATCGGCCAGCTCCTACAATGAGCAGTTCTTC.

This clone was seen a single time. The chain joins TRBV5-6 to TRBJ2-7; a weak D match, TRBD2 (6 bases). The CDR3 is 13 residues long. Per the germline V gene, CDR1 is SGHDT and CDR2 is YYEEEE. Between the trimmed V and J ends, which lost 4 bases and 2 bases, there was a span of 10 bases. CDR3 sequence reads: CASSHREAYEQYV. The CDR3 DNA sequence: TGTGCCAGCAGCCATAGGGAGGCCTACGAGCAGTACGTC.

This chain links TRBV28 with TRBJ1-1, with D possibly TRBD1 on 5 matching bases. Germline values: CDR1 MDHEN, CDR2 SYDVKM. CDR3 length equals 13 residues. The V end lost 5 bases, the J end lost 4 bases, and 11 bases lay between the germline ends. CDR3 nucleotide sequence: TGTGCCAGCAGTGCCTTTAGGGGCACTGAAGCTTTCTTT. Amino acids: CASSAFRGTEAFF.

This clone has just a few counts. The genes are TRBV7-6 and TRBJ2-1; 10 positions match TRBD2. The CDR3 runs 14 residues. V was clipped by 3 bases and J by 8 bases; unmatched bases: 4. Looked up from germline, CDR1 is SGHVS and CDR2 is FNYEAQ. The CDR3 loop reads CASSFKREGHEQFF. Here the CDR3 DNA reads TGTGCCAGCAGCTTCAAGCGGGAGGGACATGAGCAGTTCTTC.

This chain connects TRBV6-5 to TRBJ1-2; D ambiguous. This CDR3 spans 14 amino acids. Between the trimmed V and J ends, which lost 2 bases and 5 bases, there was a span of 12 bases. CDR1 is MNHEY, CDR2 SVGAGI, per germline. The CDR3 loop is CASSYGRTEYGYTF. The CDR3 bases are TGTGCCAGCAGTTACGGACGGACCGAGTATGGCTACACCTTC.

The J gene is TRBJ1-2, the V gene TRBV27, with 8 bases that match TRBD1. Germline loops: CDR1 MNHEY, CDR2 SMNVEV (reference sequence). The V gene end was trimmed by 5 bases and the J gene end by 4 bases; junction bases not matched to a gene: 6. The CDR3 has 14 amino acids. The CDR3 region has the DNA TGTGCCAGCAGTCCCCCCGGACAGGGCTATGGCTACACCTTC. Translation: CASSPPGQGYGYTF.

In its sample, this clone ranks as medium-sized. The rearrangement uses TRBV7-6 and TRBJ2-7; D perhaps matches TRBD2 (5 bases). The length of the CDR3 is 14 residues. Germline CDR1 is SGHVS and CDR2 is FNYEAQ. Trimming pared 4 bases from V and 6 bases from J, leaving 16 bases between. CDR3 loop: CASSYLEEGSEQYF. The CDR3 bases are TGTGCCAGCAGCTACCTAGAAGAAGGGAGCGAGCAGTACTTC.

The genes are TRBV4-2 and TRBJ1-2; 7 nucleotides agree with TRBD1. This CDR3 spans 15 amino acids. The junction had 9 bases not matched to a gene; V was cut back by 4 bases and J by 4 bases. The V gene's germline CDR1 is LGHNA and CDR2 YNFKEQ. CDR3 protein: CASSPGGGVSYGYTF. The CDR3 nucleotides are TGTGCCAGCAGCCCAGGGGGGGGAGTTTCCTATGGCTACACCTTC.

The chain couples TRBV10-3 to TRBJ2-1, with 7 bases that match TRBD1. V gave up 3 bases and J gave up 6 bases; unmatched junction bases: 5. Per germline, CDR1 ENHRY and CDR2 SYGVKD. This CDR3 contains 14 residues. The CDR3: CAISDQDRPNEQFF. DNA for the CDR3: TGTGCCATCAGTGACCAGGACAGGCCCAATGAGCAGTTCTTC.

By sample fraction, this clone is medium-sized. The gene calls are TRBV4-1 and TRBJ2-7; D gene ambiguous. This CDR3 is 15 amino acids long. Germline V gives CDR1 MGHRA, CDR2 YSYEKL. V was trimmed by 4 bases and J by 1 base, leaving 14 bases between them. CDR3: CASSPALGGSYEQYF. The CDR3 bases are TGCGCCAGCAGCCCAGCCCTAGGCGGATCCTACGAGCAGTACTTC.

The rearrangement joins TRBV6-9 to TRBJ1-2; no firm D call. CDR3 size: 13 residues. V lost 0 bases and J 13 bases, leaving 15 bases between the germline ends. From germline, CDR1 is MNHGY and CDR2 SVAAGI. The CDR3 region has the DNA TGTGCCAGCAGTTATTCAATACAGCCTTTTTTCACCTTC. Translated, it gives CASSYSIQPFFTF.

The chain couples TRBV6-5 to TRBJ1-1; D is unclear. The CDR3 has 13 amino acids. Looked up from germline, CDR1 is MNHEY and CDR2 is SVGAGI. Trimming took off 2 bases at V and 1 base at J, with 5 bases between the two ends. Here the CDR3 DNA reads TGTGCCAGCAGTTACGGACGGAACACTGAAGCTTTCTTT. It yields the protein CASSYGRNTEAFF.

The chain joins TRBV5-6 to TRBJ1-2; 7 nucleotides align to TRBD1. The CDR3 covers 14 residues. Germline V CDR1 and CDR2: SGHDT, YYEEEE. V lost 1 base and J lost 2; bases outside the gene matches: 2. The CDR3 DNA follows: TGTGCCAGCAGCTTGAAGGGGGCCAACTATGGCTACACCTTC. Encoded protein: CASSLKGANYGYTF.

The CDR3 loop reads CASSTTGNYGYTF. In nucleotides, the CDR3 is TGTGCCAGTAGTACGACAGGCAACTATGGCTACACCTTC. This chain links TRBV19 with TRBJ1-2; TRBD1 might be the D (6 bases). Germline lookup yields CDR1 LNHDA and CDR2 SQIVND (reference sequence). V gave up 4 bases and J gave up 2 bases, with 8 bases separating them. This CDR3 comprises 13 residues.

This clone has just a few counts. The chain recombines TRBV6-6 with TRBJ2-5; D ambiguous. Trimming removed 6 bases at V and 4 bases at J, with 9 bases between. The V gene's germline CDR1 is MNHNY and CDR2 SVGAGI (reference sequence). The CDR3 length is 12 residues. The CDR3, as DNA: TGTGCCAGCAGCTTCGGAGCAGAGACCCAGTACTTC. Residues: CASSFGAETQYF.

This chain's CDR3 is CASSLDDFYEQYF. As DNA, the CDR3 is TGTGCCAGCAGCTTAGACGACTTCTACGAGCAGTACTTC. This chain connects TRBV7-9 to TRBJ2-5, with unresolved D. The better agreement between TRBJ2-7 and the DNA end casts doubt on the J call. The CDR3 spans 13 residues. From germline, CDR1 is SEHNR and CDR2 FQNEAQ (reference sequence).

The CDR3 loop reads CASSLTGVFMDTEAFF. In DNA form, the CDR3 reads TGTGCCAGCAGCTTAACAGGCGTGTTCATGGACACTGAAGCTTTCTTT. This chain uses TRBV7-8 with TRBJ1-1, with D maybe TRBD1 (5 bases). Germline-derived CDR1 and CDR2 are SGHVS and FQNEAQ. There are 16 residues in the CDR3. The ends were cut back, 2 bases at V and 3 bases at J, with 16 bases in the middle.

The V gene is TRBV7-9, the J gene TRBJ2-2; 11 nucleotides align to TRBD1. The trim removed 6 bases at V and 6 bases at J, leaving 9 bases unmatched. Germline V gives CDR1 SEHNR, CDR2 FQNEAQ (reference sequence). There are 16 residues in the CDR3. The CDR3 region is CASSLGTGGPSGELFF. The DNA for the CDR3 is TGTGCCAGCAGTTTGGGGACAGGGGGTCCTTCCGGGGAGCTGTTTTTT.

The chain couples TRBV19 to TRBJ1-1; D is unclear. V lost 3 bases to trimming and J lost 2 bases, with 13 bases between them. The germline V gene encodes CDR1 LNHDA and CDR2 SQIVND (reference sequence). The CDR3 spans 15 residues. The CDR3 nucleotides read TGTGCCAGTAGTATTAATGGGGTGTCAAACACTGAAGCTTTCTTT. Translation gives CASSINGVSNTEAFF.

This clone was observed a few times. This rearrangement joins TRBV5-1 to TRBJ2-7, with 7 bases lining up with TRBD2. Germline CDR1 is SGHRS and CDR2 is YFSETQ. V dropped 4 bases and J dropped 6; count of bases not matched to a gene: 10. This CDR3 contains 14 residues. The chain's CDR3 is CASSPLGGATEQYF. As DNA, the CDR3 is TGCGCCAGCAGCCCGCTGGGAGGGGCCACCGAGCAGTACTTC.

The chain couples TRBV2 to TRBJ1-6; D is unresolved. The CDR3 is 14 amino acids. Germline loops: CDR1 SNHLY, CDR2 FYNNEI. V lost 4 bases, J lost 4 bases, and 8 bases lay in between. CDR3 DNA sequence: TGTGCCAGCAGTGTGAGGGCTTATAATTCACCCCTCCACTTT. Protein sequence: CASSVRAYNSPLHF.

The chain couples TRBV6-5 to TRBJ1-4, with D possibly TRBD1 on 6 matching bases. V lost 2 bases to trimming and J lost 8 bases, with 12 bases between them. In germline, CDR1 is MNHEY, CDR2 SVGAGI. This CDR3 is 14 amino acids long. The CDR3 DNA reads as TGTGCCAGCAGTTACAGCAGGGGTAAAGAAAAACTGTTTTTT. This sequence encodes CASSYSRGKEKLFF.

The CDR3 loop reads CASSLGRAYEQYF. The CDR3 region has the DNA TGTGCCAGCAGTTTGGGGAGGGCCTACGAGCAGTACTTC. The chain couples TRBV27 to TRBJ2-7, with 7 bases lining up with TRBD2. Per the germline V gene, CDR1 is MNHEY and CDR2 is SMNVEV (reference sequence). The CDR3 length is 13 residues. Unmatched junction bases numbered 1, after V lost 3 bases and J lost 2 bases.